This T cell receptor (beta chain) was captured by sequencing in a study of T cells in localized non-small cell lung cancer. Study-level points and caveats: Median about 58 top-100 tumor clones were shared with paired adjacent lung. Exceeding tumor, uninvolved adjacent lung had the highest T cell clonality. Higher T cell density in the blood was associated with longer overall survival, whereas higher adjacent-lung clonality associated with shorter survival.

TCRdb's copy holds only in-frame clones and misses some; the assay was immunoSEQ multiplex PCR. The data show 100,000 to 150,000 clones, approximately 88% seen once. Concerning this clone itself: Antigen: not known. Relative to the germline gene, one junction end is altered; a read error may explain this.

CDR3 size: 14 residues. CDR1 is MDHEN, CDR2 SYDVKM, per germline. The sequencing used peripheral blood, collected before any cancer treatment. The chain links TRBV28 to TRBJ1-3; D perhaps matches TRBD1 (5 bases). This clonotype originated in a female donor over 55 with stage I lung adenocarcinoma. The CDR3 DNA follows: TGTGCCAGCCACCGGGACGCCGTGGAAAACACCATGTATTTT. Protein sequence: CASHRDAVENTMYF.